The rows below give T cell receptor beta chains drawn from one sample of a study of T-cell memory formation after mild COVID-19. TCRdb fed the 5' RACE reads into MiXCR, producing one record per CDR3 protein. The sample shows around 310,000 distinct CDR3 sequences, 20% to 25% of them seen only once. Specimen: PBMCs or a T cell subset sorted from them (not recorded which). All receptors come from a man between 18 and 35 years old who had mild COVID-19 (a few samples of this study predate the infection). Cell type and time point are not known. Both conserved end residues are part of each CDR3. The D gene is left open where the match is weak. Clone size is given for some rows only: seen once, a few or many times, or a class if the clone is expanded.

clone size	V gene	J gene	CDR3 length	D gene	CDR3 protein	CDR3 DNA
.	TRBV6-6	TRBJ1-1	15	TRBD1	CASFDRGQGNTEAFF	TGTGCCAGCTTCGATAGGGGGCAAGGGAACACTGAAGCTTTCTTT
few	TRBV7-2	TRBJ2-5	15	.	CASSLAGGYQETQYF	TGTGCCAGCAGCTTAGCTGGGGGGTACCAAGAGACCCAGTACTTC
.	TRBV9	TRBJ1-2	17	.	CASSADEAGYVSVGYTF	TGTGCCAGCAGCGCGGATGAAGCGGGATACGTATCCGTTGGCTACACCTTC
.	TRBV29-1	TRBJ1-2	13	.	CSVAVGVDDGYTF	TGCAGCGTTGCGGTGGGAGTAGACGATGGCTACACCTTC
many	TRBV15	TRBJ1-1	13	TRBD1	CATSRGNRGEAFF	TGTGCCACCAGCAGAGGGAACAGGGGTGAAGCTTTCTTT
.	TRBV7-9	TRBJ2-5	13	.	CASSLGGARTQYF	TGTGCCAGCAGCTTAGGCGGGGCGAGGACCCAGTACTTC
few	TRBV12-5	TRBJ2-7	13	TRBD1	CASVGTGGFEQYF	TGTGCTAGTGTCGGGACAGGGGGCTTCGAGCAGTACTTC
few	TRBV27	TRBJ2-7	14	.	CASSSGTAGNEQYF	TGTGCCAGCAGTTCCGGGACGGCGGGTAACGAGCAGTACTTC
many	TRBV12-5	TRBJ1-2	15	.	CASGLFAGDNYGYTF	TGTGCTAGTGGTTTGTTTGCAGGGGATAACTATGGCTACACCTTC
many	TRBV7-2	TRBJ2-3	18	TRBD2	CASSLNPAGASNTDTQYF	TGTGCCAGCAGCCTAAATCCAGCGGGGGCCTCTAACACAGATACGCAGTATTTT
many	TRBV5-1	TRBJ2-1	14	.	CASSLDPPAYEQFF	TGCGCCAGCAGCTTGGACCCCCCTGCCTATGAGCAGTTCTTC
few	TRBV20-1	TRBJ2-4	15	.	CSAGTGNLAKNIQYF	TGCAGTGCTGGGACCGGGAATCTAGCCAAAAACATTCAGTACTTC
few	TRBV7-3	TRBJ2-3	13	.	CASSPWNTDTQYF	TGTGCCAGCAGCCCATGGAATACAGATACGCAGTATTTT
few	TRBV5-1	TRBJ1-1	14	.	CASSLEGLKTEAFF	TGCGCCAGCAGCCTCGAGGGGTTGAAAACTGAAGCTTTCTTT
few	TRBV10-3	TRBJ2-3	12	.	CATANRTDTQYF	TGTGCCACCGCAAACCGGACAGATACGCAGTATTTT
few	TRBV14	TRBJ1-1	13	.	CASSRNRNTEAFF	TGTGCCAGCAGCCGAAACAGGAACACTGAAGCTTTCTTT
few	TRBV5-1	TRBJ2-1	17	.	CASSGYSGGQGYNEQFF	TGCGCCAGCAGCGGTTATAGCGGGGGACAGGGCTACAATGAGCAGTTCTTC
few	TRBV28	TRBJ2-7	14	.	CASSLVLSSYEQYF	TGTGCCAGCAGTTTAGTGCTGAGCTCCTACGAGCAGTACTTC
.	TRBV2	TRBJ2-7	12	.	CDSSLKAYEQYF	TGTGACAGCAGCCTGAAGGCCTACGAGCAGTACTTC
few	TRBV11-2	TRBJ2-1	15	TRBD2	CASSLVLAGYNEQFF	TGTGCCAGCAGCTTAGTTCTAGCGGGGTACAATGAGCAGTTCTTC
many	TRBV28	TRBJ2-5	11	.	CASSSPGTQYF	TGTGCCAGCAGTTCCCCCGGGACCCAGTACTTC
.	TRBV10-3	TRBJ1-5	14	.	CAISGTTSNQPQHF	TGTGCCATCAGTGGGACAACTAGCAATCAGCCCCAGCATTTT
few	TRBV3-1	TRBJ2-2	16	.	CASSQGWMANTGELFF	TGTGCCAGCAGCCAGGGATGGATGGCGAACACCGGGGAGCTGTTTTTT
.	TRBV18	TRBJ2-5	14	.	CASSPDSLGETQYF	TGTGCCAGCTCACCAGATAGCCTCGGGGAGACCCAGTACTTC
few	TRBV6-5	TRBJ1-4	15	.	CASSRIGTTNEKLFF	TGTGCCAGCAGCCGAATCGGGACCACTAATGAAAAACTGTTTTTT
few	TRBV7-2	TRBJ1-5	12	.	CASSAQGGPQHF	TGTGCCAGCAGCGCGCAGGGTGGGCCCCAGCATTTT
many	TRBV7-2	TRBJ1-3	15	.	CASSRRLSSGNTIYF	TGTGCCAGCAGCCGTAGACTGTCCTCTGGAAACACCATATATTTT
.	TRBV10-3	TRBJ2-3	13	.	CAIWTASTDTQYF	TGTGCCATTTGGACAGCTAGCACAGATACGCAGTATTTT
.	TRBV12-3/TRBV12-4	TRBJ2-2	17	.	CASSSADRPRVAGELFF	TGTGCCAGCAGCTCCGCCGACAGGCCGCGGGTGGCCGGGGAGCTGTTTTTT
few	TRBV7-6	TRBJ1-4	17	TRBD1	CASSSPNYGQENEKLFF	TGTGCCAGCAGCTCGCCCAACTACGGACAGGAAAATGAAAAACTGTTTTTT
.	TRBV7-2	TRBJ2-7	12	.	CASSFSGYEQYF	TGTGCCAGCAGCTTTTCGGGCTACGAGCAGTACTTC
.	TRBV7-9	TRBJ1-2	12	TRBD1	CASSVNRGSDTF	TGTGCCAGCAGCGTAAACAGGGGCTCTGACACCTTC
few	TRBV4-1	TRBJ2-1	18	TRBD2	CASSQGPSGGAFYNEQFF	TGCGCCAGCAGCCAAGGTCCTAGCGGGGGGGCTTTCTACAATGAGCAGTTCTTC
.	TRBV15	TRBJ2-1	16	.	CATSRPRGAIYNEQFF	TGTGCCACCAGCAGACCCCGGGGGGCCATCTACAATGAGCAGTTCTTC
few	TRBV12-3/TRBV12-4	TRBJ1-4	13	.	CASSLLANEKLFF	TGTGCCAGCAGTTTGTTGGCTAATGAAAAACTGTTTTTT
.	TRBV5-1	TRBJ2-2	15	TRBD2	CASSFGSGGTGELFF	TGCGCCAGCAGCTTCGGCAGCGGGGGGACCGGGGAGCTGTTTTTT
few	TRBV6-5	TRBJ2-7	14	TRBD1	CASSHRDRGDEQYF	TGTGCCAGCAGCCACCGGGACAGGGGCGACGAGCAGTACTTC
.	TRBV12-3/TRBV12-4	TRBJ2-7	15	TRBD1	CASSPTTGRKTEQYF	TGTGCCAGCAGTCCTACGACAGGGCGGAAGACCGAGCAGTACTTC
.	TRBV7-9	TRBJ2-1	16	.	CASSFGGRFEQGKQFF	TGTGCCAGCAGCTTCGGAGGCCGGTTCGAACAGGGCAAGCAGTTCTTC
.	TRBV30	TRBJ2-3	12	.	CAWSAPGDTQYF	TGTGCCTGGAGTGCCCCAGGAGATACGCAGTATTTT